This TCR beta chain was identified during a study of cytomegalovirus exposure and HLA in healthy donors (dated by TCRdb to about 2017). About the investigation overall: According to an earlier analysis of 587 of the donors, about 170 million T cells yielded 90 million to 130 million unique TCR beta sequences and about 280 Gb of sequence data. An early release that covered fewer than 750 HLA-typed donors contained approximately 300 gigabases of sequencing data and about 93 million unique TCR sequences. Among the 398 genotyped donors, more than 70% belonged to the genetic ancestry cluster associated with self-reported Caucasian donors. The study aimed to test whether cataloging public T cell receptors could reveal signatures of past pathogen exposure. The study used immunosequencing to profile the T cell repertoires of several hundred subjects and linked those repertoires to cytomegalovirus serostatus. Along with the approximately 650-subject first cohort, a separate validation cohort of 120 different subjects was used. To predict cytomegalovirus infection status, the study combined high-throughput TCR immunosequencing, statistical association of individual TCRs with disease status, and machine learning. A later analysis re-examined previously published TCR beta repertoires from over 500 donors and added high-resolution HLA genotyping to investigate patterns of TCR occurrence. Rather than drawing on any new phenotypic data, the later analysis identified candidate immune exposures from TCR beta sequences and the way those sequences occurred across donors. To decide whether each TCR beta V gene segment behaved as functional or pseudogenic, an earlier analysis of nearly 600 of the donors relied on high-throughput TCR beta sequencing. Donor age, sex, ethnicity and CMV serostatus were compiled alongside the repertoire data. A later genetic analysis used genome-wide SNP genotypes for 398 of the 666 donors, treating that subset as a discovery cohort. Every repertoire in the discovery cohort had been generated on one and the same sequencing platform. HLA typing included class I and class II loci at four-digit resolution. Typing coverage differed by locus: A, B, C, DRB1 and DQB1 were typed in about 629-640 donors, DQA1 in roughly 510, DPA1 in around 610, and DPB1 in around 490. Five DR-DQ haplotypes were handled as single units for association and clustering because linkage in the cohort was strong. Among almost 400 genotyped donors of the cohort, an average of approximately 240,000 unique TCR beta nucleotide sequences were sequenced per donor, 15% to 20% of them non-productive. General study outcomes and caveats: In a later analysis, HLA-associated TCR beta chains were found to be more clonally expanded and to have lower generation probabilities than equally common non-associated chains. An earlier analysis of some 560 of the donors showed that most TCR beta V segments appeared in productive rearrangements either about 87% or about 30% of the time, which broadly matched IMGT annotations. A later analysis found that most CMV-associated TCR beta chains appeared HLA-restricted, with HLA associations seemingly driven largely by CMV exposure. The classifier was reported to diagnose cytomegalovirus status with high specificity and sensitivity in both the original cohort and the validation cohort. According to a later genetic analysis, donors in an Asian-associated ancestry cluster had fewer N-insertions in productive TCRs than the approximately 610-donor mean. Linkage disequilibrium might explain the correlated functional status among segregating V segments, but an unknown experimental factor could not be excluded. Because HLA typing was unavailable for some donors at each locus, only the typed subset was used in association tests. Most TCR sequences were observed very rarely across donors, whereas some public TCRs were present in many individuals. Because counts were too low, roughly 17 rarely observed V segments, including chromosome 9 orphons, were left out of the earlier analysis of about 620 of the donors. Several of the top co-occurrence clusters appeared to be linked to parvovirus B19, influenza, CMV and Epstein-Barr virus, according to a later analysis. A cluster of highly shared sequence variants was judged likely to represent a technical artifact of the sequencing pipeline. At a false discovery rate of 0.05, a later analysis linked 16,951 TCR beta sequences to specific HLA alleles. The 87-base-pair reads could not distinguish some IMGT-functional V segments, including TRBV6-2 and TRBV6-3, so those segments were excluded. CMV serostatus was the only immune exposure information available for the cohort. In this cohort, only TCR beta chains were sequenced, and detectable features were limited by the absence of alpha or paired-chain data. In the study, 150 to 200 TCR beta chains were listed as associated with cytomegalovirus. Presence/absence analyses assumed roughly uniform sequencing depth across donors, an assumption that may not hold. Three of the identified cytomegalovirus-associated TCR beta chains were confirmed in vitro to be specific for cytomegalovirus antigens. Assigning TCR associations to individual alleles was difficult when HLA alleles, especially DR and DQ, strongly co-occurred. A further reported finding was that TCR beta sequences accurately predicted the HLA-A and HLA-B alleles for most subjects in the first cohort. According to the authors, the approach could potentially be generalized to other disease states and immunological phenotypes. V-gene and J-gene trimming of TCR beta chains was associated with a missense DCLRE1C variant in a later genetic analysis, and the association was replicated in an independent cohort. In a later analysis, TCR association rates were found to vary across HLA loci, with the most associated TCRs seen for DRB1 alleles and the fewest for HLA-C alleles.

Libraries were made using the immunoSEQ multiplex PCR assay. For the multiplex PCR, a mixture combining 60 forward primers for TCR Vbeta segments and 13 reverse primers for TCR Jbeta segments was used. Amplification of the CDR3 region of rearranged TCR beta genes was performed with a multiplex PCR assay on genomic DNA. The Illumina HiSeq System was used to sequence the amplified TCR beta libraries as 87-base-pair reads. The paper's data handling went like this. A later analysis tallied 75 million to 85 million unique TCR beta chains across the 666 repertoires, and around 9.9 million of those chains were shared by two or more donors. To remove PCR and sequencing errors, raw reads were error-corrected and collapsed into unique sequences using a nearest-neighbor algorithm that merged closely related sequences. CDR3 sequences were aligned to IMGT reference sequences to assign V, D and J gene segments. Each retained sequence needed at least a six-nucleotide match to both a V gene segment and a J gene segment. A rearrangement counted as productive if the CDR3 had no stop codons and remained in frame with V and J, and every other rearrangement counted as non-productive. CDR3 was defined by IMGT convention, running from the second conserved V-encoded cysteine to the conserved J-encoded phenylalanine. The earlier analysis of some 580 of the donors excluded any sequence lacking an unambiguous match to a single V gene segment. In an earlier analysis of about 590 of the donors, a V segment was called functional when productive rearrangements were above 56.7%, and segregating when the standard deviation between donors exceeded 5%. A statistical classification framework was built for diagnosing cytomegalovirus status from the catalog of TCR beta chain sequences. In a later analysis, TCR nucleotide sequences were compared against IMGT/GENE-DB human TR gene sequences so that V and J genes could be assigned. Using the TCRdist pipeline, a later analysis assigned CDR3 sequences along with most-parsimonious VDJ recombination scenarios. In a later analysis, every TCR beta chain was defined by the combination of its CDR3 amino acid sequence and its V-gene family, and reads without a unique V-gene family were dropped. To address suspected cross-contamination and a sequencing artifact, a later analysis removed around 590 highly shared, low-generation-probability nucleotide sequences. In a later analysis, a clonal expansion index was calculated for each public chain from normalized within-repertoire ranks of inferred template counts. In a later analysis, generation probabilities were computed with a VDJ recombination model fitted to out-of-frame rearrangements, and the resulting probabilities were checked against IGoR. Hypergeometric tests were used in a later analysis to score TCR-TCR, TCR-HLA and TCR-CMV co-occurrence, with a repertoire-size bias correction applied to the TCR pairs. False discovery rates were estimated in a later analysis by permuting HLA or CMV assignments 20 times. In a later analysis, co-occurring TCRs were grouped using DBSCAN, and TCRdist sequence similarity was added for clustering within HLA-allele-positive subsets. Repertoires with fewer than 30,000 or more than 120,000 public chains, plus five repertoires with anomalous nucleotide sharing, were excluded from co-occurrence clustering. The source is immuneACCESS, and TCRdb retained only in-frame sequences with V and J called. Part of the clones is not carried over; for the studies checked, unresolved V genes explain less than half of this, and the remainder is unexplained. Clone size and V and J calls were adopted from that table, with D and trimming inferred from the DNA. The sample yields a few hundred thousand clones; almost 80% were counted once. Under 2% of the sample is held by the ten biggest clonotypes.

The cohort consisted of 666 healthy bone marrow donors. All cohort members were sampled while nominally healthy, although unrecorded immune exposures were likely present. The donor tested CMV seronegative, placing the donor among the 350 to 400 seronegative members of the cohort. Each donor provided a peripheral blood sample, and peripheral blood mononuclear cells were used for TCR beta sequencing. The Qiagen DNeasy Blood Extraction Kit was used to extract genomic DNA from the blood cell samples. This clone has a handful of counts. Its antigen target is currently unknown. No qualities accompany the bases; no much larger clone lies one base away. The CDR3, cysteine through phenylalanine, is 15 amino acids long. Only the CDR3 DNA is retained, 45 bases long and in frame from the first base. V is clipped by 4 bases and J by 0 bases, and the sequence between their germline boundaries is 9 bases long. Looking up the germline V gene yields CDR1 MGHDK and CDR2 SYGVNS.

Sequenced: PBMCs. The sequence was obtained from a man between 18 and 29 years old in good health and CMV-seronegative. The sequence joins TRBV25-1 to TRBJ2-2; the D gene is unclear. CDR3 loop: CASSGRPANTGELFF. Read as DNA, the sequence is TGTGCCAGCAGTGGGCGGCCTGCGAACACCGGGGAGCTGTTTTTT. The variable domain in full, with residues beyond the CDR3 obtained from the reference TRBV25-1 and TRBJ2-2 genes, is EADIYQTPRYLVIGTGKKITLECSQTMGHDKMYWYQQDPGMELHLIHYSYGVNSTEKGDLSSESTVSRIRTEHFPLTLESARPSHTSQYLCASSGRPANTGELFFGEGSRLTVL.